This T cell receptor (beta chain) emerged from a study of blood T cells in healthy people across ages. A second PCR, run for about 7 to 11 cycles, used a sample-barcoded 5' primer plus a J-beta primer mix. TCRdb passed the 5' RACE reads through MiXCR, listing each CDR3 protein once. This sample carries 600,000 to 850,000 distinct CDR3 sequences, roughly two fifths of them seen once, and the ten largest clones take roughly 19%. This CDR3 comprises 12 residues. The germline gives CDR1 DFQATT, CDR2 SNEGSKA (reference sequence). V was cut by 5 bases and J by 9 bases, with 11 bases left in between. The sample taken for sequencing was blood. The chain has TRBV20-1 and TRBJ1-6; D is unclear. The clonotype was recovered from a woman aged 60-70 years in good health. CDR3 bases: TGCAGTGCTGCCCCTGTGGGTTCACCCCTCCACTTT. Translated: CSAAPVGSPLHF.